The 20 T cell receptor beta chains reported below all come from one sample, sequenced in a study of persistence of HIV-infected CD4 T cells. No antigen has been assigned to these receptors. Sequencing used immunoSEQ version 4 in survey mode. Measured with immunoSEQ multiplex PCR; TCRdb has only the in-frame clones, and not every one. The sample comprises 35,000 to 50,000 clones, approximately 93% of which are singletons, and 1.8% rests with the top ten. Anti-CD3/anti-CD28 beads served as a nonspecific positive control stimulus. Sorting of responding CD4+ T cells relied on upregulated CD40 ligand together with CD69. Material: CD4+ T cells sorted from PBMCs after roughly 20-hour stimulation, obtained from a patient who received antiretroviral therapy. The receptors stem from an adult man with HIV who was CMV-seropositive.

The V and J genes are TRBV2 and TRBJ1-2; D is uncertain. This CDR3 is 14 amino acids long. Germline V gene lookup returns CDR1 SNHLY and CDR2 FYNNEI. The V end was cut by 6 bases, the J end by 2 bases, with 13 bases between. The CDR3 DNA reads as TGTGCCAGCAGGGTTGGTTCAGAGAACTATGGCTACACCTTC. Amino acids: CASRVGSENYGYTF.

This clone was recorded once. The CDR3 reads CASSPPSETQYF. The CDR3 nucleotides are TGTGCCAGCTCACCACCGAGCGAGACCCAGTACTTC. The chain combines TRBV18 with TRBJ2-5; D is ambiguous. The V gene's germline CDR1 is KGHSH and CDR2 LQKENI. The CDR3 spans 12 residues. Deletions cut 0 bases from V and 5 bases from J, with 4 bases between. Looking up the rest from reference TRBV18 and TRBJ2-5 gives the full variable domain: NAGVMQNPRHLVRRRGQEARLRCSPMKGHSHVYWYRQLPEEGLKFMVYLQKENIIDESGMPKERFSAEFPKEGPSILRIQQVVRGDSAAYFCASSPPSETQYFGPGTRLLVL.

The gene calls are TRBV6-5 and TRBJ2-3; 10 bases agree with TRBD1. After removal of 8 bases from V and 6 bases from J, the junction contained 11 bases not matched to a gene. The CDR3 has 15 amino acids. Per the germline V gene, CDR1 is MNHEY and CDR2 is SVGAGI. The CDR3 DNA reads as TGTGCCAGCGGGACAGACAGGGGGCGATTTGATACGCAGTATTTT. Residues: CASGTDRGRFDTQYF.

The chain is built from TRBV20-1 and TRBJ1-6; the D is unclear. The CDR3 extends over 11 amino acids. Trimming shortened V by 3 bases and J by 8 bases, and 5 bases separated the two germline ends. Germline V gives CDR1 DFQATT, CDR2 SNEGSKA (reference sequence). The chain's CDR3 is CSASRDSPLHF. The CDR3 region has the DNA TGCAGTGCTAGTCGGGATTCACCCCTCCACTTT.

V is TRBV7-3 and J is TRBJ2-3; D gene uncertain. Germline V CDR1 and CDR2: SGHTA, FQGTGA. The V end lost 5 bases, the J end lost 4 bases, and 16 bases lay between the germline ends. The CDR3 runs 15 residues. CDR3 in DNA: TGTGCCAGCAGCCCCGATGGATCTGAAGCAGATACGCAGTATTTT. Its protein product is CASSPDGSEADTQYF.

This chain connects TRBV19 to TRBJ2-3; D might be TRBD1 or TRBD2, each matching 6 bases. Germline V gene data show CDR1 as LNHDA and CDR2 as SQIVND (reference sequence). V was clipped by 6 bases and J by 0 bases, with 13 bases between them. The CDR3 consists of 15 residues. CDR3 in amino acids: CASRSGATSTDTQYF. Here the CDR3 DNA reads TGTGCCAGTAGATCGGGGGCCACTAGCACAGATACGCAGTATTTT.

This clone was observed a single time. J is TRBJ2-1 and V is TRBV7-9; D remains ambiguous. This CDR3 has 14 amino acids. Trimming pared 4 bases from V and 5 bases from J, leaving 12 bases between. Germline-derived CDR1 and CDR2 are SEHNR and FQNEAQ (reference sequence). The CDR3 loop reads CASSSFLAHNEQFF. CDR3 nucleotides: TGTGCCAGCAGCTCCTTCCTGGCGCACAATGAGCAGTTCTTC.

A note on this clone: Other DNA sequences from this sample encode an identical CDR3 as well. The V call is TRBV2, the J call TRBJ2-1, with TRBD2 identical over 13 bases. CDR3 size: 14 residues. J gave up 9 bases and V 6 bases, and 5 bases lay outside the gene matches. From germline, CDR1 is SNHLY and CDR2 FYNNEI. Written as DNA, the CDR3 is TGTGCCAGCAGGGGACTAGCGGGGTTCCCTGAGCAGTTCTTC. Translated, it gives CASRGLAGFPEQFF.

The chain employs TRBV2 and TRBJ2-1; 14 nucleotides match TRBD2. The trim removed 10 bases at V and 8 bases at J, leaving 7 bases unmatched. Germline CDR1 is SNHLY and CDR2 is FYNNEI. The CDR3 extends over 14 amino acids. The CDR3 protein is CATSGTSGGDEQFF. The CDR3 bases are TGTGCCACCTCCGGGACTAGCGGGGGTGATGAGCAGTTCTTC.

This clone was counted between two and nine times. This chain connects TRBV7-3 to TRBJ2-2, with TRBD1 as a possible D gene (6 bases). V was clipped by 4 bases and J by 6 bases, with 9 bases between them. From germline, CDR1 is SGHTA and CDR2 FQGTGA. This CDR3 contains 13 residues. The CDR3 region has the DNA TGTGCCAGCAGCTGGGACATGGCCGGGGAGCTGTTTTTT. Its protein is CASSWDMAGELFF.

The chain employs TRBV6-6 and TRBJ1-5, with 7 bases fitting TRBD1. The ends lost 6 bases at V and 1 base at J; junction bases unmatched: 3. The CDR3 has 14 residues. Germline-derived CDR1 and CDR2 are MNHNY and SVGAGI (reference sequence). CDR3 coding DNA: TGTGCCAGCAGCGACAGGGCAAGCAATCAGCCCCAGCATTTT. It translates to CASSDRASNQPQHF.

V and J are TRBV7-3 and TRBJ2-2; 9 positions agree with TRBD1. Trimming cost V 5 bases and J 3 bases; bases outside gene matches: 4. In germline, CDR1 is SGHTA, CDR2 FQGTGA. This CDR3 has 15 residues. The CDR3: CASSPNRGHTGELFF. CDR3 bases: TGTGCCAGCAGCCCTAACAGGGGGCACACCGGGGAGCTGTTTTTT.

This rearrangement joins TRBV19 to TRBJ1-2; TRBD1 aligns across 9 bases. J was trimmed by 8 bases and V by 7 bases; bases with no gene match: 11. The CDR3 totals 14 residues. Looked up from germline, CDR1 is LNHDA and CDR2 is SQIVND (reference sequence). CDR3 sequence (DNA): TGTGCCAGTACTTACAGGGGGCAAATCCAAGGCTACACCTTC. Its protein product is CASTYRGQIQGYTF.

The rearrangement uses TRBV7-3 and TRBJ1-2; 10 bases align to TRBD1. The CDR3 runs 15 residues. Germline CDR1 SGHTA, CDR2 FQGTGA. Unmatched junction bases numbered 9, after V lost 5 bases and J lost 6 bases. The CDR3 reads CASSRSSGTGDGYTF. CDR3 DNA: TGTGCCAGCAGCCGGTCCTCCGGGACAGGGGATGGCTACACCTTC.

The chain employs TRBV15 and TRBJ2-3, with 12 bases identical to TRBD2. V lost 0 bases, J lost 4 bases, and 5 bases stayed unmatched. CDR3 length: 17 amino acids. Germline lookup yields CDR1 LNHNV and CDR2 YYDKDF (reference sequence). As DNA, the CDR3 is TGTGCCACCAGCAGAGATCTGGCTAGCGGGGGGGCAGATACGCAGTATTTT. The encoded protein is CATSRDLASGGADTQYF.

This chain uses TRBV5-1 with TRBJ2-2; D perhaps matches TRBD1 (5 bases). Germline CDR1 and CDR2: SGHRS and YFSETQ. The CDR3 contains 16 residues. Trimming took off 0 bases at V and 4 bases at J, with 13 bases between the two ends. CDR3 loop: CASSLDSQGVTGELFF. CDR3 DNA sequence: TGCGCCAGCAGCTTGGATAGCCAGGGCGTCACCGGGGAGCTGTTTTTT.

V usage is TRBV7-2 and J usage is TRBJ2-2; 8 bases align to TRBD1. The CDR3 spans 16 residues. Germline V gene data show CDR1 as SGHTA and CDR2 as FQGNSA. V gave up 6 bases and J gave up 4 bases; unmatched junction bases: 10. CDR3 sequence (DNA): TGTGCCAGCAGTTATCTTGGACAGGGAATCACCGGGGAGCTGTTTTTT. It yields the protein CASSYLGQGITGELFF.

The gene calls are TRBV28 and TRBJ2-1, with 9 bases aligning to TRBD2. This CDR3 has 15 residues. J gave up 2 bases and V 5 bases, and 4 bases lay outside the gene matches. Germline V gene data show CDR1 as MDHEN and CDR2 as SYDVKM. CDR3: CASSPGLATYNEQFF. CDR3 nucleotide sequence: TGTGCCAGCAGTCCCGGACTAGCGACCTACAATGAGCAGTTCTTC. Together with reference TRBV28 and TRBJ2-1, the CDR3 gives the full variable domain: DVKVTQSSRYLVKRTGEKVFLECVQDMDHENMFWYRQDPGLGLRLIYFSYDVKMKEKGDIPEGYSVSREKKERFSLILESASTNQTSMYLCASSPGLATYNEQFFGPGTRLTVL.

The gene calls are TRBV9 and TRBJ1-2; D is unresolved. V was clipped by 4 bases and J by 7 bases, with 11 bases between them. There are 12 residues in the CDR3. Germline lookup yields CDR1 SGDLS and CDR2 YYNGEE. The CDR3 here is CASSQAEGGYTF. The CDR3 DNA sequence: TGTGCCAGCAGCCAGGCGGAGGGTGGCTACACCTTC.

J is TRBJ2-2 and V is TRBV3-1 (or the pseudogene TRBV3-2); D is possibly TRBD1 or TRBD2 (5 bases each). V gave up 5 bases and J gave up 3 bases, with 13 bases separating them. This CDR3 spans 15 amino acids. Germline V gives CDR1 LGHDT, CDR2 YNNKEL (reference sequence). The CDR3 here is CASSLAGRDTGELFF. For the CDR3, the DNA is TGTGCCAGCAGCTTAGCAGGGCGGGACACCGGGGAGCTGTTTTTT.